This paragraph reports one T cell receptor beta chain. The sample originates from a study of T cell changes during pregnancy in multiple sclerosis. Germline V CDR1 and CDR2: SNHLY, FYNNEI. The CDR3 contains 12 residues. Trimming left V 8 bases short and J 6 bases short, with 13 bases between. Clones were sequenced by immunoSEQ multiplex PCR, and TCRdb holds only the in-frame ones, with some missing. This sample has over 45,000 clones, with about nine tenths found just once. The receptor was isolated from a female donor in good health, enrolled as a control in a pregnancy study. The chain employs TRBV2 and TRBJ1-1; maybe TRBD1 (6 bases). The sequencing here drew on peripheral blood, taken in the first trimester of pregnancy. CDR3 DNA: TGTGCCAGCCAGGGGAGTATTCCTGAAGCTTTCTTT. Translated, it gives CASQGSIPEAFF. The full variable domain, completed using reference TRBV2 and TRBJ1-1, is EPEVTQTPSHQVTQMGQEVILRCVPISNHLYFYWYRQILGQKVEFLVSFYNNEISEKSEIFDDQFSVERPDGSNFTLKIRSTKLEDSAMYFCASQGSIPEAFFGQGTRLTVV.